This is a list of T cell receptor beta chains from one sample in a study of cytomegalovirus exposure and HLA in healthy donors. Sequenced by immunoSEQ multiplex PCR; TCRdb stores in-frame clones only, minus some. The sample includes some 110,000 clones, over 60% of them seen just once. The sequenced sample consisted of PBMCs. The receptor set was obtained from a man in his thirties or forties in good health and CMV-seropositive. Each CDR3 is given with its conserved first and last residue. Fields, in order: CDR3 DNA, CDR3 protein, clone size, D gene, J gene, V gene. D genes are given only for firm matches. The listing skips clone size in some rows; elsewhere it reads once, few, many or a size class.

cdr3_nt: TGTGCCAGCAGCTTCGGGGTCGGATACAATGAGCAGTTCTTC
cdr3_aa: CASSFGVGYNEQFF
clone_size: -
d_call: -
j_call: TRBJ2-1
v_call: TRBV7-2

cdr3_nt: TGCGCCAGCAGTTTATCCGCGCAGGGTAACTATGGCTACACCTTC
cdr3_aa: CASSLSAQGNYGYTF
clone_size: -
d_call: -
j_call: TRBJ1-2
v_call: TRBV5-1

cdr3_nt: TGTGCCAGCAGATGGGACAGAGAGAACACTGAAGCTTTCTTT
cdr3_aa: CASRWDRENTEAFF
clone_size: -
d_call: TRBD1
j_call: TRBJ1-1
v_call: TRBV6-5

cdr3_nt: TGTGCCAGCAGCGAGCGACAGGTTTTTACGAACACCGGGGAGCTGTTTTTT
cdr3_aa: CASSERQVFTNTGELFF
clone_size: -
d_call: -
j_call: TRBJ2-2
v_call: TRBV2

cdr3_nt: TGTGCCAGCAGCTTGGTGGGCAGGGGTAATATGGATTCACCCCTCCACTTT
cdr3_aa: CASSLVGRGNMDSPLHF
clone_size: -
d_call: -
j_call: TRBJ1-6
v_call: TRBV5-4

cdr3_nt: TGTGCCAGTAGTATGGTGGCTTCCGAGCAGTTCTTC
cdr3_aa: CASSMVASEQFF
clone_size: -
d_call: -
j_call: TRBJ2-1
v_call: TRBV19

cdr3_nt: TGCGCCAGCAGCTGGACAGGGGGAGGTGAAAAACTGTTTTTT
cdr3_aa: CASSWTGGGEKLFF
clone_size: once
d_call: TRBD1
j_call: TRBJ1-4
v_call: TRBV5-1

cdr3_nt: TGTGCCAGCAGCTTATGGACTAGTGACGAGACCCAGTACTTC
cdr3_aa: CASSLWTSDETQYF
clone_size: -
d_call: TRBD2
j_call: TRBJ2-5
v_call: TRBV13

cdr3_nt: TGTGCCAGCAGTTTCCCCGGGACAGGGGTCCACGAGCAGTACTTC
cdr3_aa: CASSFPGTGVHEQYF
clone_size: -
d_call: TRBD1
j_call: TRBJ2-7
v_call: TRBV27

cdr3_nt: TGTGCCAGCAGCTTTATCCTAGCGGGGAGGGATACGCAGTATTTT
cdr3_aa: CASSFILAGRDTQYF
clone_size: -
d_call: TRBD2
j_call: TRBJ2-3
v_call: TRBV11-2

cdr3_nt: TGTGCCAGCAGTCAAAATGGGGCTTCACCCCTCCACTTT
cdr3_aa: CASSQNGASPLHF
clone_size: -
d_call: -
j_call: TRBJ1-6
v_call: TRBV28

cdr3_nt: TGCGCCAGCAGCTTGGACGGGTTTGCTGGCACAGATACGCAGTATTTT
cdr3_aa: CASSLDGFAGTDTQYF
clone_size: -
d_call: -
j_call: TRBJ2-3
v_call: TRBV5-1

cdr3_nt: TGTGCCAGCAGCCGCGGGACGACGCAGCCCCAGCATTTT
cdr3_aa: CASSRGTTQPQHF
clone_size: -
d_call: -
j_call: TRBJ1-5
v_call: TRBV6-6

cdr3_nt: TGTGCCAGCAGCTACCGCGGGACAGGGGATGGCTACACCTTC
cdr3_aa: CASSYRGTGDGYTF
clone_size: -
d_call: TRBD1
j_call: TRBJ1-2
v_call: TRBV7-2

cdr3_nt: TGTGCCAGCTCACAGTCGCGAAGGGGAGGCCAGGGTACTGAAGCTTTCTTT
cdr3_aa: CASSQSRRGGQGTEAFF
clone_size: once
d_call: -
j_call: TRBJ1-1
v_call: TRBV18

cdr3_nt: TGTGCCAGCAGCTCCGGACAGGGTTTAAATTATGGCTACACCTTC
cdr3_aa: CASSSGQGLNYGYTF
clone_size: -
d_call: TRBD1
j_call: TRBJ1-2
v_call: TRBV5-4

cdr3_nt: TGTGCCATCAGTGAGTCGAGACAGGGAATCGGGGAGCTGCTTTTT
cdr3_aa: CAISESRQGIGELLF
clone_size: -
d_call: TRBD1
j_call: TRBJ2-2
v_call: TRBV10-3

cdr3_nt: TGCGCCAGCAGCCTGGACAGGAACACTGAAGCTTTCTTT
cdr3_aa: CASSLDRNTEAFF
clone_size: -
d_call: -
j_call: TRBJ1-1
v_call: TRBV5-1

cdr3_nt: TGCGCCAGCAGCTCCCGGGCGGGGGGGCCTCAAGAGACCCAGTACTTC
cdr3_aa: CASSSRAGGPQETQYF
clone_size: -
d_call: TRBD2
j_call: TRBJ2-5
v_call: TRBV4-1

cdr3_nt: TGCGCCAGCAGCCAGGCCACTAGCGGGGGGATAAACACCGGGGAGCTGTTTTTT
cdr3_aa: CASSQATSGGINTGELFF
clone_size: -
d_call: TRBD2
j_call: TRBJ2-2
v_call: TRBV4-3

cdr3_nt: TGTGCCAGCAGGTCTACAGGGGGCCAAGAGACCCAGTACTTC
cdr3_aa: CASRSTGGQETQYF
clone_size: -
d_call: TRBD1
j_call: TRBJ2-5
v_call: TRBV28

cdr3_nt: TGTGCCAGCAGTGAATATGGGACAGGCTACGAGCAGTACTTC
cdr3_aa: CASSEYGTGYEQYF
clone_size: few
d_call: TRBD1
j_call: TRBJ2-7
v_call: TRBV2

cdr3_nt: TGTGCCAGCAGCTTCATGAGTTATAATTCACCCCTCCACTTT
cdr3_aa: CASSFMSYNSPLHF
clone_size: -
d_call: -
j_call: TRBJ1-6
v_call: TRBV7-9

cdr3_nt: TGTGCCAGCAGCTTCGGAGGGAGCTACGAGCAGTACTTC
cdr3_aa: CASSFGGSYEQYF
clone_size: -
d_call: -
j_call: TRBJ2-7
v_call: TRBV5-4

cdr3_nt: TGTGCCAGCAGTAACGGGGTGAGAGAGACCCAGTACTTC
cdr3_aa: CASSNGVRETQYF
clone_size: -
d_call: -
j_call: TRBJ2-5
v_call: TRBV6-5

cdr3_nt: TGTGCCAGCAGCCAAGACAGGTACAGGACAGGCGTCTATGGCTACACCTTC
cdr3_aa: CASSQDRYRTGVYGYTF
clone_size: -
d_call: TRBD1
j_call: TRBJ1-2
v_call: TRBV4-2

cdr3_nt: TGTGCCTGGAGGGGGACAGCGTCCAATCAGCCCCAGCATTTT
cdr3_aa: CAWRGTASNQPQHF
clone_size: -
d_call: TRBD1
j_call: TRBJ1-5
v_call: TRBV30

cdr3_nt: TGTGCCAGCAGAAGCAGGGACAGACCTAATTCACCCCTCCACTTT
cdr3_aa: CASRSRDRPNSPLHF
clone_size: once
d_call: TRBD1
j_call: TRBJ1-6
v_call: TRBV6-1

cdr3_nt: TGCGCCAGCAGCTTAACAGGGATACAAGAGACCCAGTACTTC
cdr3_aa: CASSLTGIQETQYF
clone_size: -
d_call: -
j_call: TRBJ2-5
v_call: TRBV5-1

cdr3_nt: TGCGCCAGCAGCTTGGAGTCTAGCGGGGGGGGAGATACGCAGTATTTT
cdr3_aa: CASSLESSGGGDTQYF
clone_size: once
d_call: TRBD2
j_call: TRBJ2-3
v_call: TRBV5-1

cdr3_nt: TGTGCCAGCAGCGTCCGACAGGGCAATGAGCAGTTCTTC
cdr3_aa: CASSVRQGNEQFF
clone_size: -
d_call: TRBD1
j_call: TRBJ2-1
v_call: TRBV9